This is a list of T cell receptor beta chains from one sample in a study of vaccination effects on CD4 cells after COVID-19. Clones were read by immunoSEQ multiplex PCR, and TCRdb kept only the in-frame ones, dropping some. The table includes tens of thousands of clones, around 79% detected once. These receptors lack a known antigen. The sequencing used CD4+ T cells from PBMCs cultured without peptide, collected after COVID-19 vaccination. Receptor source: a human donor who received a COVID-19 vaccine. Both conserved end residues are part of each CDR3. Clone size, where shown, is once, few, many, or a class for clones that have expanded.

abundance	v_gene	j_gene	CDR3aa
.	TRBV2	TRBJ2-1	CARFRISYNEQFF
.	TRBV18	TRBJ1-5	CASSLYGGESRQPQHF
.	TRBV2	TRBJ2-3	CASSDTPSTDTQYF
.	TRBV7-8	TRBJ1-2	CASSLAGTGDYGYTF
.	TRBV5-6	TRBJ1-2	CASHTTNRVLIGYTF
.	TRBV5-1	TRBJ2-4	CASSPEGASGRFIAKNIQYF
.	TRBV15	TRBJ2-5	CATSREPGGEETQYF
.	TRBV19	TRBJ2-5	CASSIEGQGLQETQYF
.	TRBV7-3	TRBJ2-5	CASSRLGQDKETQYF
.	TRBV15	TRBJ1-5	CATSRAAGSNQPQHF
once	TRBV12-3/TRBV12-4	TRBJ2-2	CASSFGAPGELFF
.	TRBV18	TRBJ2-1	CASSTYTGEIMANEQFF
.	TRBV7-3	TRBJ2-6	CASSQGPLVGGANVLTF
few	TRBV29-1	TRBJ1-4	CSVVRGQGEFEKLFF
.	TRBV6-5	TRBJ2-2	CASCPGDQNGELFF
.	TRBV19	TRBJ2-3	CASSNQYGGTDTQYF
.	TRBV19	TRBJ2-2	CASSRTSGNTGELFF
.	TRBV24-1	TRBJ1-2	CATSDGQGWGGYTF
.	TRBV7-9	TRBJ1-2	CASSLETGAPGYTF
.	TRBV4-1	TRBJ1-1	CASSHMGKGQGNTEAFF
.	TRBV7-2	TRBJ1-6	CASRWRGLDSPLHF
once	TRBV15	TRBJ2-5	CATSRVGETQYF
.	TRBV5-1	TRBJ2-5	CASTTGGRETQYF
.	TRBV21-1	TRBJ1-4	CASSGQGATNEKLFF
.	TRBV30	TRBJ2-2	CALKGGINTGELFF
.	TRBV28	TRBJ2-5	CASNDSGKGETQYF
few	TRBV5-1	TRBJ1-3	CASANQGQGSGNTIYF
.	TRBV18	TRBJ2-3	CASSPGTSGSTDTQYF
.	TRBV2	TRBJ1-1	CASSSLMDTEAFF
.	TRBV5-1	TRBJ2-5	CASSLGGQGETQYF
.	TRBV18	TRBJ1-4	CASSPSRYGQGEKLFF
once	TRBV5-1	TRBJ1-1	CASSLGGSMNTEAFF
.	TRBV7-9	TRBJ1-1	CASSPGTQNTEAFF
.	TRBV4-3	TRBJ1-2	CASSQTPKAANYGYTF
.	TRBV14	TRBJ1-1	CASSPGLQFGRNTEAFF
.	TRBV6-1	TRBJ1-2	CASSEPLYGYTF
.	TRBV9	TRBJ2-6	CASSVEDSYNSGANVLTF